The 4 T cell receptor beta chains below were found in one sample sequenced in a study of blood T cell repertoires in COVID-19. Libraries were prepared by immunoSEQ multiplex PCR; TCRdb keeps only in-frame clonotypes and omits some of them. The data contain 100,000 to 150,000 clones, around 82% of them singletons. Material: peripheral blood. Every receptor here comes from a man of 80 years or more with active or convalescent COVID-19.

This chain joins TRBV2 and TRBJ1-2, with 7 bases lining up with TRBD1. V was clipped by 7 bases and J by 4 bases; unmatched bases: 6. This CDR3 is 13 amino acids long. Germline V gives CDR1 SNHLY, CDR2 FYNNEI. The CDR3 here is CASIQGVSYGYTF. In DNA, the CDR3 is TGTGCCAGCATTCAGGGGGTTAGCTATGGCTACACCTTC. The whole variable domain, remainder taken from reference TRBV2 and TRBJ1-2, is EPEVTQTPSHQVTQMGQEVILRCVPISNHLYFYWYRQILGQKVEFLVSFYNNEISEKSEIFDDQFSVERPDGSNFTLKIRSTKLEDSAMYFCASIQGVSYGYTFGSGTRLTVV.

V and J are TRBV5-4 and TRBJ2-3; the D gene is possibly TRBD2 (6 bases). The germline CDR1 and CDR2 sequences are SGHNT and YYREEE (reference sequence). V was shortened by 4 bases and J by 0 bases, with 18 bases between the two germline ends. The CDR3 is made up of 17 amino acids. The CDR3 region has the DNA TGTGCCAGCAGCGGTCGGAGGAGGGGCGATAGCACAGATACGCAGTATTTT. Its protein product is CASSGRRRGDSTDTQYF.

The chain recombines TRBV7-9 with TRBJ1-3; D perhaps matches TRBD1 (6 bases). Germline-derived CDR1 and CDR2 are SEHNR and FQNEAQ (reference sequence). The V and J ends lost 5 bases and 0 bases respectively, with 14 bases between them. The CDR3 has 16 residues. DNA of the CDR3: TGTGCCAGCAGCACTGGGGGCGCCCTCTCTGGAAACACCATATATTTT. This gives the protein CASSTGGALSGNTIYF.

This chain links TRBV18 with TRBJ1-1, with TRBD1 identical over 11 bases. With V trimmed by 3 bases and J by 4 bases, 1 base remained unmatched. The CDR3 totals 14 residues. CDR1 and CDR2 from the germline V gene are KGHSH and LQKENI. CDR3 bases: TGTGCCAGCTCACCGGGACAGGGGGTCACTGAAGCTTTCTTT. Translating it yields CASSPGQGVTEAFF.